The sequence of this TCR beta chain was determined in a study of blood T cells in healthy people across ages. Study as a whole: Through template switching, about one barcoded beta molecule was captured per two T cells, as measured in model experiments.

This CDR3 has 13 residues. Germline V gene data show CDR1 as LGHDT and CDR2 as YNNKEL (reference sequence). Germline trimming cut 6 bases from V and 3 bases from J; bases unmatched to any gene: 2. This clonotype was detected only a few times. Next came a second PCR, run for about 6 to 11 cycles, which used a sample-barcoded 5' primer along with a J-beta primer mix. In TCRdb, the 5' RACE reads were re-called with MiXCR into one record per CDR3 protein. This repertoire shows hundreds of thousands of distinct CDR3 sequences, 25% to 30% found once; its top ten account for 25% to 30%. The study drew donors from healthy Caucasian individuals in Russia aged about 6 to 95.

Sample: blood. This clonotype originated in a woman aged 70-85 years in good health. V gene TRBV3-1 combines with J gene TRBJ2-3, with TRBD1 matching over 8 bases. The CDR3 nucleotides are TGTGCCAGCAGAGACAGGGGAACAGATACGCAGTATTTT. It is translated as CASRDRGTDTQYF.